A single TCR beta chain is shown here with its context. Data came from immunoSEQ multiplex PCR; TCRdb stores just in-frame clones and leaves some out. The sample contains some 25,000 clones, around 94% of which appear only once. The sample originates from a study of chemoradiotherapy in HPV16-positive cancers. The germline V gene has CDR1 MNHEY and CDR2 SMNVEV (reference sequence). V dropped 2 bases and J dropped 3 bases, with 11 bases sitting between them. The CDR3 covers 15 residues. This clonotype was obtained from a human donor with HPV-associated anogenital cancer. The V gene is TRBV27, the J gene TRBJ1-3; no clear D gene. This sample was taken from a patient who underwent chemoradiotherapy. CDR3: CASSLRRDSGNTIYF. DNA for the CDR3: TGTGCCAGCAGTTTACGGCGAGATAGTGGAAACACCATATATTTT.